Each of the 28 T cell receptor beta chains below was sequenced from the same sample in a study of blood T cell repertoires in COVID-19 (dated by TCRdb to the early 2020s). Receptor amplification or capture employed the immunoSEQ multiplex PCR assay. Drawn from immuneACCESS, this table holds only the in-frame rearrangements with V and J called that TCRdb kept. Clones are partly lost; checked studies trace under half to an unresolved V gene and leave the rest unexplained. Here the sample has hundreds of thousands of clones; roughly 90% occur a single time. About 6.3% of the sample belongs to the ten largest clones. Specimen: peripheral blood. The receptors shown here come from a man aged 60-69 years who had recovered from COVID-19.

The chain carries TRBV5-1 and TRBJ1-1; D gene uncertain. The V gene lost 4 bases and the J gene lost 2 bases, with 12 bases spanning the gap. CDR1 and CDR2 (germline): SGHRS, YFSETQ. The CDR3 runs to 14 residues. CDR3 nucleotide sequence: TGCGCCAGCAGCCGCGGTGATGTAAACACTGAAGCTTTCTTT. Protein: CASSRGDVNTEAFF.

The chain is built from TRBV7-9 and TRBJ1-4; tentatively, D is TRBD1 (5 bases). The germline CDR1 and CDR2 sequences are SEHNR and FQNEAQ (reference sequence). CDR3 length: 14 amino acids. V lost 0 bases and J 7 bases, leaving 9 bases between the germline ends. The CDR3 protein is CASSLAGEGEKLFF. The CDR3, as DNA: TGTGCCAGCAGCTTAGCAGGGGAGGGTGAAAAACTGTTTTTT. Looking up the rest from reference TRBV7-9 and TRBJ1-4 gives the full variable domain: DTGVSQNPRHKITKRGQNVTFRCDPISEHNRLYWYRQTLGQGPEFLTYFQNEAQLEKSRLLSDRFSAERPKGSFSTLEIQRTEQGDSAMYLCASSLAGEGEKLFFGSGTQLSVL.

For the CDR3, the DNA is TGTGCCAGCAGTCCCCCAGGAAGCGGTTCACCCCTCCACTTT. Translated: CASSPPGSGSPLHF. This sequence joins TRBV6-6 and TRBJ1-6, with unresolved D. This CDR3 contains 14 residues. V was clipped by 5 bases and J by 9 bases, with 14 bases between them. Germline lookup yields CDR1 MNHNY and CDR2 SVGAGI (reference sequence).

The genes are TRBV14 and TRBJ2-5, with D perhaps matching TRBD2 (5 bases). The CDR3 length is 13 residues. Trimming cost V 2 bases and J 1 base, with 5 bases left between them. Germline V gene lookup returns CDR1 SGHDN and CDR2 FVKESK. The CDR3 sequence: CASSQTSQETQYF. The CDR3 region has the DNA TGTGCCAGCAGCCAAACTAGCCAAGAGACCCAGTACTTC.

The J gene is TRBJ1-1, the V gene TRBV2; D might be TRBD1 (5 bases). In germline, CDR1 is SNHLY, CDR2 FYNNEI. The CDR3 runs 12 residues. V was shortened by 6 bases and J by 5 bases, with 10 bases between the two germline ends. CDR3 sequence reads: CASRQGVTEAFF. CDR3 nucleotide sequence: TGTGCCAGCAGGCAGGGTGTAACTGAAGCTTTCTTT.

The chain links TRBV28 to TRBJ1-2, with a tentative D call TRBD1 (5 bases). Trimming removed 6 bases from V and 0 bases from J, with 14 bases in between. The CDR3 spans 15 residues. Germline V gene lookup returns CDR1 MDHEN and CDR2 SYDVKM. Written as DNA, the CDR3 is TGTGCCAGCAGGCTTGCAGGGTCCACTAACTATGGCTACACCTTC. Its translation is CASRLAGSTNYGYTF.

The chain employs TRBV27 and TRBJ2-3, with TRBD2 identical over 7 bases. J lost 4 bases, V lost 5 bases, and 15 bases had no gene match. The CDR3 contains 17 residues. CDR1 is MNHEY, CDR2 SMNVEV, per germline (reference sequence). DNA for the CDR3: TGTGCCAGCAGTGCACCCCTAGGGCGGGAGAGGGCAGATACGCAGTATTTT. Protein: CASSAPLGRERADTQYF.

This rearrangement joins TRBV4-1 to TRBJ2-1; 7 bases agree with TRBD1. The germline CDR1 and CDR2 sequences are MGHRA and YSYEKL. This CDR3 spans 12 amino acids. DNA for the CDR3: TGCGCGGAACAGGGGTTCTACAATGAGCAGTTCTTC. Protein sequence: CAEQGFYNEQFF.

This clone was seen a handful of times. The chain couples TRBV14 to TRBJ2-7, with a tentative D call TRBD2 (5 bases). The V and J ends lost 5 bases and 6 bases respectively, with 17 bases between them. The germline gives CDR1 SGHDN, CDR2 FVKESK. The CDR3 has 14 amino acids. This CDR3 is CASSLRVNSVEQYF. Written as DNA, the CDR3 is TGTGCCAGCAGCTTACGGGTCAATAGCGTCGAGCAGTACTTC.

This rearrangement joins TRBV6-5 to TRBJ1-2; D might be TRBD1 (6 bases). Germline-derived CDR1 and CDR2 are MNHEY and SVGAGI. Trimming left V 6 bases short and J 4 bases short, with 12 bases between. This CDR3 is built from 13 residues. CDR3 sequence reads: CASRQSTGYGYTF. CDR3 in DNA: TGTGCCAGCAGGCAGTCGACAGGCTATGGCTACACCTTC.

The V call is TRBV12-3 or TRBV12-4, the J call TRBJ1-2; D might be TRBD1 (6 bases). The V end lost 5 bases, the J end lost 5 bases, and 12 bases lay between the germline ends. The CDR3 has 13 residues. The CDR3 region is CASSPYRVYGYTF. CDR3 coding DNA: TGTGCCAGCAGTCCCTACAGGGTTTATGGCTACACCTTC.

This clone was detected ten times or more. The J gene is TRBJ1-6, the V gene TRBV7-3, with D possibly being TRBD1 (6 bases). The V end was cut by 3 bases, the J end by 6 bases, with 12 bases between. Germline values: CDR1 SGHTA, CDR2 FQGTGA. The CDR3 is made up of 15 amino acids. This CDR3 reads CASSLDSNLNSPLHF. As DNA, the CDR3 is TGTGCCAGCAGCTTGGACAGCAACCTTAATTCACCCCTCCACTTT.

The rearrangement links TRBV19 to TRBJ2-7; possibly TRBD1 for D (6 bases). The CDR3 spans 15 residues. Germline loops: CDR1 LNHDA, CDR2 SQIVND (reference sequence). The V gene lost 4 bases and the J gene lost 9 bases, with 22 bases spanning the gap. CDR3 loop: CASSSGGLGRLTQYF. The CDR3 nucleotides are TGTGCCAGTAGTAGTGGGGGCCTTGGTAGGTTGACGCAGTACTTC.

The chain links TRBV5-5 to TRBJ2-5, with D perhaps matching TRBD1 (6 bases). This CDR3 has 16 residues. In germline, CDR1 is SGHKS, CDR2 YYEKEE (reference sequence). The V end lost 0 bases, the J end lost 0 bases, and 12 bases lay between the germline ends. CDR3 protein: CASSLAPQGYQETQYF. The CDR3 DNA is TGTGCCAGCAGCTTGGCCCCACAGGGCTACCAAGAGACCCAGTACTTC.

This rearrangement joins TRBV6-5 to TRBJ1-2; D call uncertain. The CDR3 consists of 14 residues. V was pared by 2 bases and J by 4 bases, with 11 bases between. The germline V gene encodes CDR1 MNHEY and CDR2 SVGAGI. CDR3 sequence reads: CASSYVQRGYGYTF. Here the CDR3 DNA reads TGTGCCAGCAGTTACGTCCAGAGAGGCTATGGCTACACCTTC.

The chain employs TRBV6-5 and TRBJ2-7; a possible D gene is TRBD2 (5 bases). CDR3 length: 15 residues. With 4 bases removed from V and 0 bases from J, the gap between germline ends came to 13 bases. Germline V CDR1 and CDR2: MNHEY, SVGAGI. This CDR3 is CASSSPSRYSYEQYF. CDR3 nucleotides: TGTGCCAGCAGTTCCCCTAGCCGCTACTCCTACGAGCAGTACTTC.

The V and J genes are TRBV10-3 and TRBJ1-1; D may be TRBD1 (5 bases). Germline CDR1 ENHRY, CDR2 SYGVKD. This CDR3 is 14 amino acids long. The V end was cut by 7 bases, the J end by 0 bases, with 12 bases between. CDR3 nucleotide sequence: TGTGCCATCACCGCGGGGGGGATGAACACTGAAGCTTTCTTT. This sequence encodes CAITAGGMNTEAFF.

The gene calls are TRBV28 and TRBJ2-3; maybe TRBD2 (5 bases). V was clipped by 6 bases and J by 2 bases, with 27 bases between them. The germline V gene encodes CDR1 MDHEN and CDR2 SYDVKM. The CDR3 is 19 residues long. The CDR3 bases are TGTGCCAGCAGCCGGCCCCTTTTGAAAGCGGCCCGTTACACAGATACGCAGTATTTT. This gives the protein CASSRPLLKAARYTDTQYF.

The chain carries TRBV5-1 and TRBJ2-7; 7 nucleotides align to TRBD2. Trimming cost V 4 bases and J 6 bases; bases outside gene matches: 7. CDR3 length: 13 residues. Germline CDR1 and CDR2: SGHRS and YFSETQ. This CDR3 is CASSQDPGGEQYF. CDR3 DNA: TGCGCCAGCAGCCAGGACCCGGGAGGCGAGCAGTACTTC.

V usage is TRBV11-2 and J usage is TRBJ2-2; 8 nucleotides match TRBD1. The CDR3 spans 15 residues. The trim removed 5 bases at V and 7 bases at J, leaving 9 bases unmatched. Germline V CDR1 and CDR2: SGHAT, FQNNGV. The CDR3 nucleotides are TGTGCCAGCAGCCTTCGGACAGGGTGGGGCGGGGAGCTGTTTTTT. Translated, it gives CASSLRTGWGGELFF.

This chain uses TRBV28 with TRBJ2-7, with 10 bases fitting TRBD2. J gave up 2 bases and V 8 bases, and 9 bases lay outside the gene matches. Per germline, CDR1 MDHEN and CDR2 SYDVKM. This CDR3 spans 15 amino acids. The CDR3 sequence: CASSPGGTSAYEQYF. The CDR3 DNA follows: TGTGCCAGCTCCCCAGGGGGGACTAGCGCCTACGAGCAGTACTTC.

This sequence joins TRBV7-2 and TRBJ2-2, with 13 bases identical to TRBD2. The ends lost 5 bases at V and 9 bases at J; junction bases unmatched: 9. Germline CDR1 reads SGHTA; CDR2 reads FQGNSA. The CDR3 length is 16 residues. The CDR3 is CASSAILAGGSRELFF. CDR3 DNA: TGTGCCAGCAGCGCCATACTAGCGGGAGGGTCCAGGGAGCTGTTTTTT. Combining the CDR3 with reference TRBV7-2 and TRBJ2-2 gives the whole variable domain GAGVSQSPSNKVTEKGKDVELRCDPISGHTALYWYRQSLGQGLEFLIYFQGNSAPDKSGLPSDRFSAERTGGSVSTLTIQRTQQEDSAVYLCASSAILAGGSRELFFGEGSRLTVL.

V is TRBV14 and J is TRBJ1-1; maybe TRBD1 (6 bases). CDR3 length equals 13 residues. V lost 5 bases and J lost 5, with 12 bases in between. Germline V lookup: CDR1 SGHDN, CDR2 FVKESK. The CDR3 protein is CASSSQGFTEAFF. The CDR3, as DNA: TGTGCCAGCAGCTCTCAGGGGTTTACTGAAGCTTTCTTT.

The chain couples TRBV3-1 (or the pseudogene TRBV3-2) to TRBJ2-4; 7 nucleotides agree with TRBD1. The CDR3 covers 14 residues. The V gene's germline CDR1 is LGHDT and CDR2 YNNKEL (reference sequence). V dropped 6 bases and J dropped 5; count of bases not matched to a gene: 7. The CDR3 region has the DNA TGTGCCAGCAGGAGCCATACAGGGGAAAACATTCAGTACTTC. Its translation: CASRSHTGENIQYF.

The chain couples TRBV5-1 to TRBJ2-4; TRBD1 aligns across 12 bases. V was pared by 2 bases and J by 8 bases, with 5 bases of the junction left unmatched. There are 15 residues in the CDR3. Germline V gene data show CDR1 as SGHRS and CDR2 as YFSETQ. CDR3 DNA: TGCGCCAGCAGCTTCGGGACAGGGGGCAGGGACATTCAGTACTTC. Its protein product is CASSFGTGGRDIQYF.

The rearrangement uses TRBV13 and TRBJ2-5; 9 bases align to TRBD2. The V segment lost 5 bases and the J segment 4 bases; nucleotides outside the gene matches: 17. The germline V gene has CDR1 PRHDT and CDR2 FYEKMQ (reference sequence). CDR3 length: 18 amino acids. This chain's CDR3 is CASSPPLVGGGGGETQYF. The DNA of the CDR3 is TGTGCCAGCAGCCCCCCCCTAGTAGGGGGCGGGGGGGGAGAGACCCAGTACTTC.

CDR3 DNA: TGTGCCAGCAGTGAACAGTGGAATTCACCCCTCCACTTT. The encoded protein is CASSEQWNSPLHF. This rearrangement joins TRBV6-1 to TRBJ1-6; D is unclear. The CDR3 runs 13 residues. V lost 2 bases to trimming and J lost 7 bases, with 6 bases between them. In germline, CDR1 is MNHNS, CDR2 SASEGT.

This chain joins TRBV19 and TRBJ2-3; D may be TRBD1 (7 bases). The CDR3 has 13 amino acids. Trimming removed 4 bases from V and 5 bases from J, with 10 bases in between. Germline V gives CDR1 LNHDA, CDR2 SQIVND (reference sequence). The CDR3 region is CASSTQGGDTQYF. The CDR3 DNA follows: TGTGCCAGTAGTACCCAGGGGGGAGATACGCAGTATTTT.